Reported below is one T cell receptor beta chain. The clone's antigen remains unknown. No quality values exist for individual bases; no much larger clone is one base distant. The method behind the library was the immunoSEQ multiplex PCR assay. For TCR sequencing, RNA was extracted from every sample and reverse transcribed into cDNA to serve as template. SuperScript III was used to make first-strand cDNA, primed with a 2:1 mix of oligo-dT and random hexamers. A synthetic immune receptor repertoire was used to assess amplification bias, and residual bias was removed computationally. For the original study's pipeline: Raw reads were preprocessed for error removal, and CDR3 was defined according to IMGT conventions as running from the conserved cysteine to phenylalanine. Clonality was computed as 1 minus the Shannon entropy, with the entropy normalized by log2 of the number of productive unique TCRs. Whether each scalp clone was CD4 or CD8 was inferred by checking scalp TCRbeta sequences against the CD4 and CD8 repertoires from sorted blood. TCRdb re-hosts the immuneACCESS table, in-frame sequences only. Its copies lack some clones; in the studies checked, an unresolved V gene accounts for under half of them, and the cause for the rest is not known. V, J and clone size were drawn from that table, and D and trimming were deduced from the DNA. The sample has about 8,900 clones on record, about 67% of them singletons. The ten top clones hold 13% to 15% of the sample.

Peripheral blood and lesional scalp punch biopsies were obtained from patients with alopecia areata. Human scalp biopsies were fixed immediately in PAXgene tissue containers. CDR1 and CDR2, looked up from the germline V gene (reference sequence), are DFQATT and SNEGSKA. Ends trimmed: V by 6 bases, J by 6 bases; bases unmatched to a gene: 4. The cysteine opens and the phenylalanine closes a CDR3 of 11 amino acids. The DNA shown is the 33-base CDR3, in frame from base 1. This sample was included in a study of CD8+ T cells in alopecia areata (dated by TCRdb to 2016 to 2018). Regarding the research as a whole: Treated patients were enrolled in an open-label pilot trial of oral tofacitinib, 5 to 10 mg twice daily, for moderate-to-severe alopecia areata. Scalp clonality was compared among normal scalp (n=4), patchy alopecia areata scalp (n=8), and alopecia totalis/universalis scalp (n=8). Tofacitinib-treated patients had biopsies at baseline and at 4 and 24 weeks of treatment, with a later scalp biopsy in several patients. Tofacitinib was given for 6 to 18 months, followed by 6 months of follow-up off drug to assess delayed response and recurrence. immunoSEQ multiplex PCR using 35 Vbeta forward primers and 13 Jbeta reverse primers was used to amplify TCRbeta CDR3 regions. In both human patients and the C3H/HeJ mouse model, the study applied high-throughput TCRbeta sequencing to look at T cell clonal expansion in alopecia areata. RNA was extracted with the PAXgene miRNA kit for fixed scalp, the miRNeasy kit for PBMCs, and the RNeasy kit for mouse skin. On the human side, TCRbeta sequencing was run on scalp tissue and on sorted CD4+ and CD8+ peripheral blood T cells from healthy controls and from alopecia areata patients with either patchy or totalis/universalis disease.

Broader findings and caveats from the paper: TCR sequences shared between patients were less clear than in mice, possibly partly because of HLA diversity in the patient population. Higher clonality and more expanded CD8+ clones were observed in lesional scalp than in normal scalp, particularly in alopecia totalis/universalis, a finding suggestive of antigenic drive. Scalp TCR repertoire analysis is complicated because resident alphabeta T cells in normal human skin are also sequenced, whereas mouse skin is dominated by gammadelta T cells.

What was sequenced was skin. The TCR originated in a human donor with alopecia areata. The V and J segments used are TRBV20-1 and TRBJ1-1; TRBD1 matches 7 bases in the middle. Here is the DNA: TGCAGTGCACCGACAGGGTCTGAAGCTTTCTTT. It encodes CSAPTGSEAFF.